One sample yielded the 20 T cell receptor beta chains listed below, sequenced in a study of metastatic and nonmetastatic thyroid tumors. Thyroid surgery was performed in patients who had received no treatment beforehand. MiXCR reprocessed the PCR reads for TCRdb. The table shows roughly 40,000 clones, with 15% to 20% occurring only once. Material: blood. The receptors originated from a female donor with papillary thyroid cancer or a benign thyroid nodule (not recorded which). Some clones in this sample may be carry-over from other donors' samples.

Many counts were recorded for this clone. The CDR3 region is CASSLGHSPTSSGNTIYF. CDR3 coding DNA: TGTGCCAGCAGCCTGGGACACAGCCCAACGAGCTCTGGAAACACCATATATTTT. The rearrangement joins TRBV3-1 to TRBJ1-3, with D possibly matching TRBD1 (6 bases). Germline V gene lookup returns CDR1 LGHDT and CDR2 YNNKEL (reference sequence). V lost 4 bases and J 0 bases, leaving 19 bases between the germline ends. CDR3 length: 18 residues.

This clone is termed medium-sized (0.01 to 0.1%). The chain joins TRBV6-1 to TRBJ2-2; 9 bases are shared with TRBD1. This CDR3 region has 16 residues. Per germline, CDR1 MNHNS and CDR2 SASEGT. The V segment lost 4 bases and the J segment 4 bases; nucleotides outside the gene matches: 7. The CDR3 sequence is CASSVLGTGFTGELFF. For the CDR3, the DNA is TGTGCCAGCAGTGTCCTTGGGACAGGGTTCACCGGGGAGCTGTTTTTT.

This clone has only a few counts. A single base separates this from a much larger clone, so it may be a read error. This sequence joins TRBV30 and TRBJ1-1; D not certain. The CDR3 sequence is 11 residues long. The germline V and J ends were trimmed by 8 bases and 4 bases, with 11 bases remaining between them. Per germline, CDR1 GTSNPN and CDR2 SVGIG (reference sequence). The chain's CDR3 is CARALGTEAFF. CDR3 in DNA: TGTGCCCGGGCCCTCGGCACTGAAGCTTTCTTT.

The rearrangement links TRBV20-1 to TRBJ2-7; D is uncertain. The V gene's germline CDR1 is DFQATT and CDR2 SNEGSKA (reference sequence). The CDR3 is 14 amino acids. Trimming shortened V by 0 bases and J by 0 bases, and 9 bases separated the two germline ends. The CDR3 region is CSARERGFSYEQYF. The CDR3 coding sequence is TGCAGTGCTAGAGAAAGAGGCTTCTCCTACGAGCAGTACTTC.

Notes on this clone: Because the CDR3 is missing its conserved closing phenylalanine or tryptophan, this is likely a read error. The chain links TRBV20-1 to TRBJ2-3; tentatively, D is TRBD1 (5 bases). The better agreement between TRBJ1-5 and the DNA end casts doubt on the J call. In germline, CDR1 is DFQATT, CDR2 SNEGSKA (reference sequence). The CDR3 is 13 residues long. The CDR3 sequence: CSARDPAAGTQHS. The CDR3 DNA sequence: TGCAGTGCTAGAGATCCGGCAGCAGGGACGCAGCATTCT.

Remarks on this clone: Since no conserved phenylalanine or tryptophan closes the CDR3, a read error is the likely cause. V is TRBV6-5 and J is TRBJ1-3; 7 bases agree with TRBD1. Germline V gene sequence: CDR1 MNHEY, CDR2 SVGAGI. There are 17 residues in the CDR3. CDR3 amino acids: CASSYRSQGLSGITIYN. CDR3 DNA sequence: TGTGCCAGCAGTTACCGATCACAGGGGTTATCTGGAATCACCATATATAAT.

CDR3 sequence: CASSEVAGGMNEQFF. The DNA of the CDR3 is TGTGCCAGCAGTGAAGTAGCGGGAGGGATGAATGAGCAGTTCTTC. The rearrangement links TRBV6-1 to TRBJ2-1, with 11 bases fitting TRBD2. The CDR3 contains 15 residues. V was pared by 1 base and J by 7 bases, with 3 bases of the junction left unmatched. Germline V gene data show CDR1 as MNHNS and CDR2 as SASEGT.

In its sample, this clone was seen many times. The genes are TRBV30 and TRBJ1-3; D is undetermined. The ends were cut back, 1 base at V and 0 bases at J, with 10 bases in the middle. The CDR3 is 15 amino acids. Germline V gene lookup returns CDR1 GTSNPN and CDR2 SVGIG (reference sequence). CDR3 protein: CAWSETVPSGNTIYF. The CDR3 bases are TGTGCCTGGAGTGAGACGGTTCCCTCTGGAAACACCATATATTTT.

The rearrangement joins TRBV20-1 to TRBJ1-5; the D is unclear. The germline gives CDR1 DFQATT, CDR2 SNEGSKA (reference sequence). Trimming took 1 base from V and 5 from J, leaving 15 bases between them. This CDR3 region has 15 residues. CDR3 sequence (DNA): TGCAGTGCTAGAGGGGTCGGACGTATCGATCAGCCCCAGCATTTT. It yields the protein CSARGVGRIDQPQHF.

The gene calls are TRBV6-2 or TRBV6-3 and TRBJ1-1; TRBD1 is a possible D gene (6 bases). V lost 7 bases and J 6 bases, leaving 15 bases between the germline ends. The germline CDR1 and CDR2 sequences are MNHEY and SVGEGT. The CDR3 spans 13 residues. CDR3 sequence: CASTGGRVAEAFF. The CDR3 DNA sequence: TGTGCCAGCACCGGGGGGCGCGTAGCTGAAGCTTTCTTT.

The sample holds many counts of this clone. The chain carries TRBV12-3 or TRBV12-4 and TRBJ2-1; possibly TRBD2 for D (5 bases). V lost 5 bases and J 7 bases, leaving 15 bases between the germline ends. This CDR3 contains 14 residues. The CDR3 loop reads CASSLLRGSNEQFF. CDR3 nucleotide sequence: TGTGCCAGCAGTCTACTTAGAGGGTCGAATGAGCAGTTCTTC.

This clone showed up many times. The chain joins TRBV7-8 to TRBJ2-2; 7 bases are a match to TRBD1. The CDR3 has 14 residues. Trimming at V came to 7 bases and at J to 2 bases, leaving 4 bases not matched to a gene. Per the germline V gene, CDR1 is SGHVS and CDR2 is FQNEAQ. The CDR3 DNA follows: TGTGCCAGCACCTGGGACAGTAACACCGGGGAGCTGTTTTTT. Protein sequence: CASTWDSNTGELFF. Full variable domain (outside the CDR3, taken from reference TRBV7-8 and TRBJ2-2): GAGVSQSPRYKVAKRGQDVALRCDPISGHVSLFWYQQALGQGPEFLTYFQNEAQLDKSGLPSDRFFAERPEGSVSTLKIQRTQQEDSAVYLCASTWDSNTGELFFGEGSRLTVL.

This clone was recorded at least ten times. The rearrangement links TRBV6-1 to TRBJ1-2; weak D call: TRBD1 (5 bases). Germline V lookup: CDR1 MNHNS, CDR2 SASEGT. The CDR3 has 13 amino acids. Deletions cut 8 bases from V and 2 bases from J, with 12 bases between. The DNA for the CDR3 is TGTGCCAGCGCTCTCGACAGAAACTATGGCTACACCTTC. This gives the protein CASALDRNYGYTF.

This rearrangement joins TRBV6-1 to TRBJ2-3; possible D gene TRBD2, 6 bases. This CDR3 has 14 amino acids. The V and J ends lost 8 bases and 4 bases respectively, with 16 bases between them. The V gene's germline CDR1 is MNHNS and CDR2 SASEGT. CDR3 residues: CASALGLPPDTQYF. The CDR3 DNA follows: TGTGCCAGCGCCTTGGGACTTCCTCCAGATACGCAGTATTTT.

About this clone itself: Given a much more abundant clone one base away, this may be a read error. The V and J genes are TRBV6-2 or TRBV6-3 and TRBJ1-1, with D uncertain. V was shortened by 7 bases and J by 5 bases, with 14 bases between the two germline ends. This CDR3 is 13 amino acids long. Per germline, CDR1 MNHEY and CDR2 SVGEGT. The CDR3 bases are TGTGCCAGCAATTTTCAGTGGGCGACTGAAGCTTTCTTT. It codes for CASNFQWATEAFF.

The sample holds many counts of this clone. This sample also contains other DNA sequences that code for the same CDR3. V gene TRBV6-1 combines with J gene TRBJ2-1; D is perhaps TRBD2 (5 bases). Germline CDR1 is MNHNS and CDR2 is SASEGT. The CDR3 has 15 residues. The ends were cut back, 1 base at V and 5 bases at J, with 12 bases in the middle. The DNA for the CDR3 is TGTGCCAGCAGTGAAGGAGGTAGCGCGAACAATGAGCAGTTCTTC. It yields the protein CASSEGGSANNEQFF.

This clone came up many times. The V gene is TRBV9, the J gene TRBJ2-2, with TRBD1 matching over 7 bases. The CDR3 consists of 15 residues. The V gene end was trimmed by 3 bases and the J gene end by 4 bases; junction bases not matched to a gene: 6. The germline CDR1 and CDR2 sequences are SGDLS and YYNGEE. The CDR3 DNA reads TGTGCCAGCAGCGCCCGACAGGGTGGCACCGGGGAGCTGTTTTTT. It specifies CASSARQGGTGELFF.

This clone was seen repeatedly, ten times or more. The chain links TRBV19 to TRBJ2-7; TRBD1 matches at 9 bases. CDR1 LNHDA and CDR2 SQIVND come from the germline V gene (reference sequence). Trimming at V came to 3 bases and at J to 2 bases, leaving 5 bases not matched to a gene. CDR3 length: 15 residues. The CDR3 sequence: CASSMGTGGAYEQYF. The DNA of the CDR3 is TGTGCCAGTAGTATGGGAACAGGGGGCGCCTACGAGCAGTACTTC.

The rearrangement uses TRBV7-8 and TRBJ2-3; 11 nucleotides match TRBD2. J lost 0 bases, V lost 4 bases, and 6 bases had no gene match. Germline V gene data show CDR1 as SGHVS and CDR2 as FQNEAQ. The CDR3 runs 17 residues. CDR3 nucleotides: TGTGCCAGCAGCTACAGGGCTAGCGGGGGGAGCACAGATACGCAGTATTTT. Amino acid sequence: CASSYRASGGSTDTQYF.

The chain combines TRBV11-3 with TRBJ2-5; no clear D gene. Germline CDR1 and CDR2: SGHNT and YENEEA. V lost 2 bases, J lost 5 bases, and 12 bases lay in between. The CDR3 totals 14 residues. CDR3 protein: CASSLSAVTETQYF. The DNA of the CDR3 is TGTGCCAGCAGCTTATCTGCGGTCACGGAGACCCAGTACTTC.